This TCR beta chain was sequenced in a study of shared clonotypes between healthy human individuals. Turning to the study itself: Three plates each covered CD4 naive and memory; CD8 naive two, CD8 memory one. Study-wide results and limits: It was expected that sequencing depth would affect clonotype sharing among donors. Despite large depth, rarefaction showed incomplete sorted-subset sequencing.

After removal of 0 bases from V and 9 bases from J, the junction contained 2 bases not matched to a gene. The CDR3 is 13 residues long. Germline V lookup: CDR1 SGHRS, CDR2 YFSETQ. Details on this clone: Its antigen remains unknown.

Libraries were prepared by immunoSEQ multiplex PCR; TCRdb keeps only in-frame clonotypes and omits some of them. This repertoire shows about 2.3 million clones, about 90% found once; its top ten account for approximately 0.4%. The specimen sequenced was naive CD4+ T cells from PBMCs. Described subset: CD45RA+ positively selected. The TCR comes from a man younger than 35 in good health. Some clones in this sample may be carry-over from other donors' samples. This chain uses TRBV5-1 with TRBJ2-1; TRBD2 agrees at 8 bases. DNA of the CDR3: TGCGCCAGCAGCTTGGCAGCGGGAGTTGAGCAGTTCTTC. Its translation: CASSLAAGVEQFF.